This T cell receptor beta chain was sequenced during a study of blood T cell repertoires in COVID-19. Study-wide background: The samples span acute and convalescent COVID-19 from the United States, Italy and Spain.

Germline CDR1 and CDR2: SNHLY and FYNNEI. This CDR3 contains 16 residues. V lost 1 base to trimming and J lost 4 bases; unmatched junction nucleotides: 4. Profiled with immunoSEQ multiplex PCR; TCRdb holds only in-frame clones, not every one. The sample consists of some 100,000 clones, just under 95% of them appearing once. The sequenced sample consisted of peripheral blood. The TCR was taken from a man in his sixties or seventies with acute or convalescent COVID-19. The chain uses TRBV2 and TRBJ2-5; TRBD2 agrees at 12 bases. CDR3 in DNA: TGTGCCAGCAGTGAAGGCCTAGCGGGGGGGGCAGAGACCCAGTACTTC. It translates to CASSEGLAGGAETQYF.